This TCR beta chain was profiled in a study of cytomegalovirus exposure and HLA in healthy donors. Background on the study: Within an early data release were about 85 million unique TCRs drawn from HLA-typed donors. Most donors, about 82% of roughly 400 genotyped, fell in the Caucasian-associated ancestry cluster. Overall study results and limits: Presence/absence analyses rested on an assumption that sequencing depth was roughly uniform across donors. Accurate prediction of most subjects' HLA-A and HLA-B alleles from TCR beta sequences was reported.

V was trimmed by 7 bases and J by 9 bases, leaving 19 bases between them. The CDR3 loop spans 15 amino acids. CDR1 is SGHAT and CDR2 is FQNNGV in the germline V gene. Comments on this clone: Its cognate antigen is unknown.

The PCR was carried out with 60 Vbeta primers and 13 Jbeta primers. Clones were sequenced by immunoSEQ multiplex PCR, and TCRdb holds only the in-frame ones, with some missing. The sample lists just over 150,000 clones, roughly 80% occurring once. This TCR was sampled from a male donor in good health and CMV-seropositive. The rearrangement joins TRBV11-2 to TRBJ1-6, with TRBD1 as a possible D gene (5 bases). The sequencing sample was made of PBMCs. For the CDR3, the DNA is TGTGCCAGCAAGGGTCCAGGGATGAGAGTTTCACCCCTCCACTTT. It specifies CASKGPGMRVSPLHF.